These 29 T cell receptor beta chains share one sample of origin, sequenced in a study of cytomegalovirus exposure and HLA in healthy donors. Primers for the PCR totalled 60 Vbeta and 13 Jbeta. Some clones are missing from TCRdb's copy, which holds only in-frame ones; the method was immunoSEQ multiplex PCR. The profile shows fewer than 250,000 clones, around 79% of them singletons. Sequencing was done on a sample of PBMCs. These receptors were obtained from a girl aged 2-9 years in good health and CMV-seronegative.

V gene TRBV6-1 combines with J gene TRBJ1-4; tentative D call: TRBD1 (6 bases). The CDR3 extends over 16 amino acids. Germline CDR1 reads MNHNS; CDR2 reads SASEGT. V lost 4 bases and J lost 8, with 20 bases in between. CDR3 sequence: CASSGRQRGRGEKLFF. DNA for the CDR3: TGTGCCAGCAGTGGGAGACAGCGCGGGAGGGGGGAAAAACTGTTTTTT.

CDR3 sequence reads: CASFLGQGPPGYTF. The CDR3 region has the DNA TGTGCCAGCTTCCTAGGGCAGGGCCCCCCCGGCTACACCTTC. The V and J genes are TRBV6-1 and TRBJ1-2, with a weak D call TRBD1 (5 bases). This CDR3 spans 14 amino acids. CDR1 and CDR2 (germline): MNHNS, SASEGT. Trimming removed 8 bases at V and 8 bases at J, with 21 bases between.

This chain joins TRBV7-6 and TRBJ2-1; D gene unclear. CDR1 SGHVS and CDR2 FNYEAQ come from the germline V gene. The CDR3 has 15 residues. V gave up 5 bases and J gave up 7 bases, with 18 bases separating them. The CDR3 sequence: CASSTSALNRNEQFF. CDR3 sequence (DNA): TGTGCCAGCAGCACTTCCGCGTTAAACAGAAATGAGCAGTTCTTC.

The chain couples TRBV6-4 to TRBJ1-2, with D unresolved. Trimming shortened V by 1 base and J by 7 bases, and 16 bases separated the two germline ends. Germline CDR1 MRHNA, CDR2 SNTAGT. The CDR3 runs 15 residues. The CDR3 loop reads CASSDLAVSPSGYTF. Here the CDR3 DNA reads TGTGCCAGCAGTGACTTGGCGGTCTCACCCTCTGGCTACACCTTC.

The chain links TRBV5-6 to TRBJ1-6; a weak D match, TRBD1 (5 bases). The V end lost 2 bases, the J end lost 3 bases, and 18 bases lay between the germline ends. Germline V lookup: CDR1 SGHDT, CDR2 YYEEEE. The CDR3 covers 18 residues. The CDR3 bases are TGTGCCAGCAGCTTTTCCTCTCGGGGGGAATACTATAATTCACCCCTCCACTTT. It specifies CASSFSSRGEYYNSPLHF.

The chain recombines TRBV29-1 with TRBJ2-2; TRBD2 aligns across 7 bases. This CDR3 region has 15 residues. The V gene end was trimmed by 6 bases and the J gene end by 7 bases; junction bases not matched to a gene: 14. Germline loops: CDR1 SQVTM, CDR2 ANQGSEA. The CDR3 sequence is CSVAARSGDVGELFF. The CDR3 region has the DNA TGCAGCGTCGCCGCGAGGAGCGGGGACGTCGGGGAGCTGTTTTTT.

The V and J genes are TRBV4-1 and TRBJ1-3; 7 nucleotides agree with TRBD1. Per germline, CDR1 MGHRA and CDR2 YSYEKL. The CDR3 loop spans 16 amino acids. The V gene end was trimmed by 3 bases and the J gene end by 1 base; junction bases not matched to a gene: 6. The CDR3 reads CASSHPGGRSGNTIYF. DNA of the CDR3: TGCGCCAGCAGCCACCCAGGGGGAAGGTCTGGAAACACCATATATTTT.

The chain is built from TRBV5-4 and TRBJ1-4, with unresolved D. Germline CDR1 and CDR2: SGHNT and YYREEE (reference sequence). V was shortened by 3 bases and J by 6 bases, with 12 bases between the two germline ends. The length of the CDR3 is 14 residues. The CDR3 nucleotides read TGTGCCAGCAGCTCCCCGCCCGCGGATGAAAAACTGTTTTTT. This translates into CASSSPPADEKLFF. The entire variable domain, with the rest obtained from reference TRBV5-4 and TRBJ1-4, is as follows: ETGVTQSPTHLIKTRGQQVTLRCSSQSGHNTVSWYQQALGQGPQFIFQYYREEENGRGNFPPRFSGLQFPNYSSELNVNALELDDSALYLCASSSPPADEKLFFGSGTQLSVL.

This chain connects TRBV2 to TRBJ1-2; 7 positions match TRBD1. V trimming: 4 bases; J trimming: 7 bases; junction bases outside the gene matches: 9. The CDR3 totals 14 residues. The germline V gene has CDR1 SNHLY and CDR2 FYNNEI. CDR3 region: CASSVTAGGIGYTF. CDR3 sequence (DNA): TGTGCCAGCAGTGTAACGGCAGGGGGTATTGGCTACACCTTC.

The chain uses TRBV29-1 and TRBJ2-5; tentative D call: TRBD2 (5 bases). TRBJ2-7 explains the end of the DNA better; the J call may be wrong. Germline V gives CDR1 SQVTM, CDR2 ANQGSEA. This CDR3 region has 12 residues. CDR3 DNA: TGCAGCGTGCGGGTAGGCTCCTACGAGCAGTACTTC. Translated, it gives CSVRVGSYEQYF.

This clone was detected only a few times. This CDR3 is CASSRTSGGADTQYF. The CDR3, as DNA: TGTGCCAGCAGCCGGACTAGCGGGGGCGCAGATACGCAGTATTTT. This chain joins TRBV13 and TRBJ2-3; 13 nucleotides agree with TRBD2. The trim removed 5 bases at V and 4 bases at J, leaving 3 bases unmatched. The CDR3 loop spans 15 amino acids. Germline-derived CDR1 and CDR2 are PRHDT and FYEKMQ (reference sequence).

The J gene is TRBJ2-1, the V gene TRBV6-6; D perhaps matches TRBD2 (5 bases). The germline gives CDR1 MNHNY, CDR2 SVGAGI (reference sequence). V lost 5 bases to trimming and J lost 9 bases, with 17 bases between them. This CDR3 contains 14 residues. CDR3 nucleotide sequence: TGTGCCAGCAGTCCTCCACCGGGATATAGTGAGCAGTTCTTC. Its translation is CASSPPPGYSEQFF.

The V and J genes are TRBV11-2 and TRBJ1-1; 11 nucleotides line up with TRBD1. The CDR3 length is 19 residues. The V gene's germline CDR1 is SGHAT and CDR2 FQNNGV. The V gene end was trimmed by 8 bases and the J gene end by 1 base; junction bases not matched to a gene: 18. CDR3 nucleotides: TGTGCCAGCCGAATAGGTTGGACAGGGGGCGCCAATTGGAACACTGAAGCTTTCTTT. This encodes CASRIGWTGGANWNTEAFF.

This clone was observed a single time. This chain uses TRBV5-4 with TRBJ2-3; no reliable D call. V lost 6 bases, J lost 6 bases, and 8 bases lay in between. The CDR3 runs 11 residues. The germline V gene encodes CDR1 SGHNT and CDR2 YYREEE (reference sequence). The CDR3, as DNA: TGTGCCAGCACAGAGGCCGATACGCAGTATTTT. It translates to CASTEADTQYF.

The sample holds a few counts of this clone. This chain joins TRBV30 and TRBJ1-1; a possible D gene is TRBD1 (5 bases). The V end lost 0 bases, the J end lost 0 bases, and 8 bases lay between the germline ends. Germline CDR1 GTSNPN, CDR2 SVGIG (reference sequence). The CDR3 totals 14 residues. CDR3 residues: CAWSVAQVNTEAFF. In DNA, the CDR3 is TGTGCCTGGAGTGTGGCACAGGTGAACACTGAAGCTTTCTTT.

The chain joins TRBV6-6 to TRBJ1-6; D is unclear. Per the germline V gene, CDR1 is MNHNY and CDR2 is SVGAGI (reference sequence). CDR3 length: 15 amino acids. Deletions cut 0 bases from V and 6 bases from J, with 9 bases between. CDR3 in amino acids: CASSYSRGGNSPLHF. The DNA for the CDR3 is TGTGCCAGCAGTTACTCCCGTGGAGGTAATTCACCCCTCCACTTT.

The chain combines TRBV10-3 with TRBJ2-7; 8 nucleotides match TRBD2. Germline loops: CDR1 ENHRY, CDR2 SYGVKD. The CDR3 spans 15 residues. V was clipped by 6 bases and J by 5 bases; unmatched bases: 12. CDR3 sequence reads: CAISDSGSSQDEQYF. CDR3 nucleotide sequence: TGTGCCATCAGCGACAGCGGGAGCTCCCAGGACGAGCAGTACTTC.

The gene calls are TRBV5-4 and TRBJ2-7; 10 bases line up with TRBD2. The CDR3 runs 14 residues. V dropped 1 base and J dropped 2; count of bases not matched to a gene: 0. Germline V gene lookup returns CDR1 SGHNT and CDR2 YYREEE (reference sequence). The CDR3 region is CASSLSGGAYEQYF. CDR3 DNA sequence: TGTGCCAGCAGCTTGAGCGGGGGGGCCTACGAGCAGTACTTC.

The CDR3, as DNA: TGTGCCAGCAGCCCCCCAGGCTCCGATACGCAGTATTTT. It codes for CASSPPGSDTQYF. The chain is built from TRBV4-2 and TRBJ2-3; no clear D. Germline CDR1 reads LGHNA; CDR2 reads YNFKEQ. The CDR3 contains 13 residues. The V end lost 4 bases, the J end lost 6 bases, and 11 bases lay between the germline ends.

The CDR3 sequence: CASSQAGTGFVEAFF. CDR3 coding DNA: TGCGCCAGCAGCCAAGCCGGGACAGGGTTTGTTGAAGCTTTCTTT. The V call is TRBV4-1, the J call TRBJ1-1; 9 nucleotides match TRBD1. The CDR3 is 15 amino acids. The ends lost 1 base at V and 7 bases at J; junction bases unmatched: 7. Looked up from germline, CDR1 is MGHRA and CDR2 is YSYEKL.

The J gene is TRBJ2-7, the V gene TRBV6-5, with a possible D match to TRBD2 (6 bases). Germline V CDR1 and CDR2: MNHEY, SVGAGI. This CDR3 is 13 amino acids long. V was clipped by 6 bases and J by 4 bases, with 13 bases between them. CDR3 in DNA: TGTGCCAGCAGGGGCGGGACTCCTTACGAGCAGTACTTC. It is translated as CASRGGTPYEQYF.

This rearrangement joins TRBV5-1 to TRBJ2-3, with D tentatively TRBD1 (6 bases). The germline V and J ends were trimmed by 4 bases and 3 bases, with 9 bases remaining between them. Per the germline V gene, CDR1 is SGHRS and CDR2 is YFSETQ. The CDR3 consists of 13 residues. The CDR3: CASSPTGTDTQYF. CDR3 in DNA: TGCGCCAGCAGCCCCACAGGGACAGATACGCAGTATTTT.

The chain joins TRBV30 to TRBJ2-5; 7 bases agree with TRBD1. The CDR3 length is 13 residues. The germline V gene encodes CDR1 GTSNPN and CDR2 SVGIG (reference sequence). V lost 5 bases to trimming and J lost 3 bases; unmatched junction nucleotides: 6. CDR3 DNA sequence: TGTGCCTGGCAAAGGGGGCGGGAAGAGACCCAGTACTTC. Translation: CAWQRGREETQYF.

This clone has just a few counts. V usage is TRBV5-1 and J usage is TRBJ1-1; possibly TRBD1 for D (5 bases). In germline, CDR1 is SGHRS, CDR2 YFSETQ. This CDR3 comprises 14 residues. V dropped 2 bases and J dropped 3 bases, with 11 bases sitting between them. This chain's CDR3 is CASSFQGTDTEAFF. For the CDR3, the DNA is TGCGCCAGCAGCTTTCAGGGAACGGACACTGAAGCTTTCTTT.

The chain couples TRBV7-9 to TRBJ1-1; 8 bases map to TRBD1. V lost 5 bases, J lost 1 base, and 3 bases stayed unmatched. Germline V CDR1 and CDR2: SEHNR, FQNEAQ (reference sequence). CDR3 length equals 14 residues. The CDR3 sequence: CASSPGQANTEAFF. The CDR3 region has the DNA TGTGCCAGCAGCCCGGGACAGGCGAACACTGAAGCTTTCTTT.

The chain has TRBV5-1 and TRBJ2-5, with TRBD2 matching 14 bases. CDR1 is SGHRS and CDR2 is YFSETQ in the germline V gene. Trimming at V came to 3 bases and at J to 4 bases, leaving 8 bases not matched to a gene. The CDR3 has 17 amino acids. The CDR3 DNA is TGCGCCAGCAGCTCCGGGACTAGCGGGGGAGGGGGAGAGACCCAGTACTTC. It encodes CASSSGTSGGGGETQYF. The whole variable domain, remainder taken from reference TRBV5-1 and TRBJ2-5, is KAGVTQTPRYLIKTRGQQVTLSCSPISGHRSVSWYQQTPGQGLQFLFEYFSETQRNKGNFPGRFSGRQFSNSRSEMNVSTLELGDSALYLCASSSGTSGGGGETQYFGPGTRLLVL.

The rearrangement joins TRBV4-1 to TRBJ2-1; tentatively, D is TRBD2 (5 bases). V was cut by 0 bases and J by 9 bases, with 18 bases left in between. CDR3 length: 16 amino acids. CDR1 MGHRA and CDR2 YSYEKL come from the germline V gene. The CDR3 nucleotides are TGCGCCAGCAGCCAAGAAGGGAGAGTGGCCCGCGGTGAGCAGTTCTTC. Translated, it gives CASSQEGRVARGEQFF.

This clone appeared a single time. The chain has TRBV15 and TRBJ2-2, with D tentatively TRBD2 (5 bases). V shed 0 bases and J shed 7 bases, with 12 bases lying between them. This CDR3 is 15 amino acids long. Germline lookup yields CDR1 LNHNV and CDR2 YYDKDF (reference sequence). The CDR3 sequence: CATSRDPSPGGELFF. The CDR3 region has the DNA TGTGCCACCAGCAGAGATCCTAGCCCGGGCGGGGAGCTGTTTTTT.

The chain links TRBV7-9 to TRBJ1-1; D unclear. This CDR3 is 13 amino acids long. The V gene lost 3 bases and the J gene lost 1 base, with 6 bases spanning the gap. CDR1 is SEHNR, CDR2 FQNEAQ, per germline (reference sequence). CDR3 sequence reads: CASSFEANTEAFF. The CDR3 DNA is TGTGCCAGCAGCTTCGAGGCGAACACTGAAGCTTTCTTT.